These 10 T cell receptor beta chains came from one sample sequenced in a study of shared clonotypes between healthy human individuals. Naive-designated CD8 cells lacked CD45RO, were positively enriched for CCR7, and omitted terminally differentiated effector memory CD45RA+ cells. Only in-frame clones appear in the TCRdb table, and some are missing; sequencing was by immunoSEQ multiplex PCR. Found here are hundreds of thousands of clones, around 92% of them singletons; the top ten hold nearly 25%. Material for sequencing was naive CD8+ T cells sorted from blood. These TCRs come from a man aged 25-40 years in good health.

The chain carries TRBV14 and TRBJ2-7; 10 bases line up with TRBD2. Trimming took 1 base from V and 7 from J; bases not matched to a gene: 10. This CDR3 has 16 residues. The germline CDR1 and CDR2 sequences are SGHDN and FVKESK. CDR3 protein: CASSQVGTSVSGEQYF. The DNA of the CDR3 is TGTGCCAGCAGCCAAGTTGGGACTAGCGTATCGGGGGAGCAGTACTTC. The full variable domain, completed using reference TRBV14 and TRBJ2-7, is EAGVTQFPSHSVIEKGQTVTLRCDPISGHDNLYWYRRVMGKEIKFLLHFVKESKQDESGMPNNRFLAERTGGTYSTLKVQPAELEDSGVYFCASSQVGTSVSGEQYFGPGTRLTVT.

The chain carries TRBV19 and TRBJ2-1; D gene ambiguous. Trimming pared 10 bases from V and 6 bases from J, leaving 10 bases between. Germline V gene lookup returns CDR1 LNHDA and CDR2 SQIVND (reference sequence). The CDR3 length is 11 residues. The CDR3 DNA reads TGTGCCACCTACCTCTCCAATGAGCAGTTCTTC. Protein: CATYLSNEQFF.

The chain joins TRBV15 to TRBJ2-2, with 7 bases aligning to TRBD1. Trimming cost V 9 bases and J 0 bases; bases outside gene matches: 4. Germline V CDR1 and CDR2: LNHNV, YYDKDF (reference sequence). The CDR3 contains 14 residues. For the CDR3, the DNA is TGTGCCACAAACAGGGGCCCGAACACCGGGGAGCTGTTTTTT. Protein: CATNRGPNTGELFF.

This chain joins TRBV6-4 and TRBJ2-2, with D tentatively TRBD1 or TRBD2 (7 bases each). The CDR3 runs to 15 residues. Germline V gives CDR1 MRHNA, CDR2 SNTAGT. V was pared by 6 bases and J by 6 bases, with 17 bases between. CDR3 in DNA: TGTGCCAGCAGCGAAAACAGGGGAGGGGCCGGGGAGCTGTTTTTT. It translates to CASSENRGGAGELFF.

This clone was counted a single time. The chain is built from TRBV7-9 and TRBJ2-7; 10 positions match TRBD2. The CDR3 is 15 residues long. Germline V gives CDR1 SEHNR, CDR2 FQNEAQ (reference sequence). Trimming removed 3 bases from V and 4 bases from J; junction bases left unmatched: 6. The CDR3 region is CASSFKREGPYEQYF. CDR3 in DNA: TGTGCCAGCAGCTTCAAGCGGGAGGGCCCGTACGAGCAGTACTTC.

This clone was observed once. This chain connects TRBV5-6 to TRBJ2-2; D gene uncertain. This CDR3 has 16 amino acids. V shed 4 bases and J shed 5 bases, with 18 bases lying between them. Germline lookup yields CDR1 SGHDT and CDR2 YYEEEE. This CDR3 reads CASSLFGSLDTGELFF. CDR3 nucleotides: TGTGCCAGCAGCCTTTTTGGTAGCTTGGATACCGGGGAGCTGTTTTTT. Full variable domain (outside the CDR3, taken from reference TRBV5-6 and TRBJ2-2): DAGVTQSPTHLIKTRGQQVTLRCSPKSGHDTVSWYQQALGQGPQFIFQYYEEEERQRGNFPDRFSGHQFPNYSSELNVNALLLGDSALYLCASSLFGSLDTGELFFGEGSRLTVL.

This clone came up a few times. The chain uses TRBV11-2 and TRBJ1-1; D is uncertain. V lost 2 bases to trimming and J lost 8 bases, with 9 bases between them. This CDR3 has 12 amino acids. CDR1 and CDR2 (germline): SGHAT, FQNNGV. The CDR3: CASSLKAPEAFF. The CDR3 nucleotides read TGTGCCAGCAGCTTAAAGGCACCCGAAGCTTTCTTT.

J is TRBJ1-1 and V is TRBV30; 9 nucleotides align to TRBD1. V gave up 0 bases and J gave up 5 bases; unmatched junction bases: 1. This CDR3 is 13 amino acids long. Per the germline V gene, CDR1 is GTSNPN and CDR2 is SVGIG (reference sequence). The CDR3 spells CAWSVGTGTEAFF. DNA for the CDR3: TGTGCCTGGAGTGTAGGGACAGGGACTGAAGCTTTCTTT. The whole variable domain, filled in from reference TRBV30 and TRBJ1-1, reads SQTIHQWPATLVQPVGSPLSLECTVEGTSNPNLYWYRQAAGRGLQLLFYSVGIGQISSEVPQNLSASRPQDRQFILSSKKLLLSDSGFYLCAWSVGTGTEAFFGQGTRLTVV.

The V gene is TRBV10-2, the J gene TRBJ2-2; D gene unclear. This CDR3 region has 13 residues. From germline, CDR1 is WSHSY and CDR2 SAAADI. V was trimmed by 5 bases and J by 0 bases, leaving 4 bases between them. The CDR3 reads CASSIANTGELFF. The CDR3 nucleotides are TGCGCCAGCAGTATCGCGAACACCGGGGAGCTGTTTTTT.

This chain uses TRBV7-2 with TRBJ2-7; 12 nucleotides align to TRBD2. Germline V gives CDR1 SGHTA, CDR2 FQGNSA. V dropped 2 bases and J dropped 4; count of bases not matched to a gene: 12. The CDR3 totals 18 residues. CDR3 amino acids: CASSLLPLTSGSDYEQYF. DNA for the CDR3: TGTGCCAGCAGCTTATTGCCCCTGACTAGCGGGAGCGATTACGAGCAGTACTTC. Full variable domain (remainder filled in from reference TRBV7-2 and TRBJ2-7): GAGVSQSPSNKVTEKGKDVELRCDPISGHTALYWYRQSLGQGLEFLIYFQGNSAPDKSGLPSDRFSAERTGGSVSTLTIQRTQQEDSAVYLCASSLLPLTSGSDYEQYFGPGTRLTVT.